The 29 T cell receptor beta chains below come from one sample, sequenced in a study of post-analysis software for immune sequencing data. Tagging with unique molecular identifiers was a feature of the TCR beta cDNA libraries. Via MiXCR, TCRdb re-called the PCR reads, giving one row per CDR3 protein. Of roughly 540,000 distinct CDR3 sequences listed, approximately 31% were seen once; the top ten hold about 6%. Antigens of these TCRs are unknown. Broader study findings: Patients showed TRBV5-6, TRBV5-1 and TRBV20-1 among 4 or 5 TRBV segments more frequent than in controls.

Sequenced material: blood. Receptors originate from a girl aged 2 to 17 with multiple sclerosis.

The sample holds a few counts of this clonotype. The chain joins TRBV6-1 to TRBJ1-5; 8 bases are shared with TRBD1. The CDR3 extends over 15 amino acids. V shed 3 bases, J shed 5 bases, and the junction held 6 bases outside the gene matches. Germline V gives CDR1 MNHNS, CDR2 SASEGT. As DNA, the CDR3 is TGTGCCAGCAGTGAGTGGACAGGGAGTTATCAGCCCCAGCATTTT. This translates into CASSEWTGSYQPQHF.

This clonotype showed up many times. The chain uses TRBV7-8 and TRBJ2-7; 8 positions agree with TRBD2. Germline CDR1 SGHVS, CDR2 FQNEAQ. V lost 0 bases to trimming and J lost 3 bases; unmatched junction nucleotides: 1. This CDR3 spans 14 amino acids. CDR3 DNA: TGTGCCAGCAGCTTAGCCGGGGGGGGCTACGAGCAGTACTTC. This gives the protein CASSLAGGGYEQYF.

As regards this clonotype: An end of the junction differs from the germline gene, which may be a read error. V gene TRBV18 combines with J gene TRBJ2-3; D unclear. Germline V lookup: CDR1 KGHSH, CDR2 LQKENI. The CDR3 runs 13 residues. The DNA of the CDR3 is TGTGCCAGCTCACGAGAAAGCACAGATACGCGGTATTTT. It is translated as CASSRESTDTRYF.

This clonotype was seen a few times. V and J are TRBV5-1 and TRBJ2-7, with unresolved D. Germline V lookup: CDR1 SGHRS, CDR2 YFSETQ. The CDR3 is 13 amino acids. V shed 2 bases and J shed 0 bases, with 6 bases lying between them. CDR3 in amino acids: CASSFRYSYEQYF. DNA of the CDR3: TGCGCCAGCAGCTTCAGGTACTCCTACGAGCAGTACTTC.

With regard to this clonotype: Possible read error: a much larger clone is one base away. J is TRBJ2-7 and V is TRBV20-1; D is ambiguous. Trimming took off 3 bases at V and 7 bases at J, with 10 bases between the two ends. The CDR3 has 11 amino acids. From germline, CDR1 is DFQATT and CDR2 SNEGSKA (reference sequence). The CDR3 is CSASLHNEQYF. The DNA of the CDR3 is TGCAGTGCTAGTCTCCATAATGAGCAGTACTTC.

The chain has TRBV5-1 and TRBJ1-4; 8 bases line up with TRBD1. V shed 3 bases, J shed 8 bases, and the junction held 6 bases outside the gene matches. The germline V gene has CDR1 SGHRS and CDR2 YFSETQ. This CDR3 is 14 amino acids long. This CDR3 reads CASSSTGEREKLFF. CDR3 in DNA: TGCGCCAGCAGCTCGACAGGGGAAAGGGAAAAACTGTTTTTT. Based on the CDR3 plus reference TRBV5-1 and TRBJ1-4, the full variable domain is KAGVTQTPRYLIKTRGQQVTLSCSPISGHRSVSWYQQTPGQGLQFLFEYFSETQRNKGNFPGRFSGRQFSNSRSEMNVSTLELGDSALYLCASSSTGEREKLFFGSGTQLSVL.

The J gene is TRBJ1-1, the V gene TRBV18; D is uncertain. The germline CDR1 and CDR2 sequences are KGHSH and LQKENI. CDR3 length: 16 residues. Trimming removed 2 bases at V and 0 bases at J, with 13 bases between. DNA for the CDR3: TGTGCCAGCTCACCAACCACCCGGGCCATGAACACTGAAGCTTTCTTT. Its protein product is CASSPTTRAMNTEAFF.

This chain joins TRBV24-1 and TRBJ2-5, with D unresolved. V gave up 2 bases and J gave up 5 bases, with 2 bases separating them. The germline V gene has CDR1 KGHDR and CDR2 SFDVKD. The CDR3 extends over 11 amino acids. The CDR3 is CATSDSETQYF. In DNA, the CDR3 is TGTGCCACCAGTGATTCGGAGACCCAGTACTTC.

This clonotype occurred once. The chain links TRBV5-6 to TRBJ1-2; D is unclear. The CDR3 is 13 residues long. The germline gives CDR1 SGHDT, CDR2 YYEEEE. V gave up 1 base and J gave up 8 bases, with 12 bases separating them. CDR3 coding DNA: TGTGCCAGCAGCTTGCCCCCCATGTCCGGCTACACCTTC. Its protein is CASSLPPMSGYTF.

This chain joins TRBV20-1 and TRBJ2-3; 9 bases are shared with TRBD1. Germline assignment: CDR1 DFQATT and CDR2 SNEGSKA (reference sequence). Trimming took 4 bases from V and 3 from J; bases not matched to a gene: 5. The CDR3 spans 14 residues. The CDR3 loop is CSATRTGATDTQYF. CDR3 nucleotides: TGCAGTGCTACCCGGACAGGGGCGACAGATACGCAGTATTTT.

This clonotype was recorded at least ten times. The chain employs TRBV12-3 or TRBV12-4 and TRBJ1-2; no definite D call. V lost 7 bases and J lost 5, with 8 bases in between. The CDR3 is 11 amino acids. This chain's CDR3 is CASKVTYGYTF. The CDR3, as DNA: TGTGCCAGCAAAGTAACGTATGGCTACACCTTC.

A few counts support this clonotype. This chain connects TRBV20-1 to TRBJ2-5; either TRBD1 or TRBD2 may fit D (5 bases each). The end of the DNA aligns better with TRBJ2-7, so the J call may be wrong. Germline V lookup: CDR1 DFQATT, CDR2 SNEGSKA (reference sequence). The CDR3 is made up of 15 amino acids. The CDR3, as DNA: TGCAGTGCTAGAGATCCCCTGCTAGCAGGGAACGAGCAGTACTTC. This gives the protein CSARDPLLAGNEQYF.

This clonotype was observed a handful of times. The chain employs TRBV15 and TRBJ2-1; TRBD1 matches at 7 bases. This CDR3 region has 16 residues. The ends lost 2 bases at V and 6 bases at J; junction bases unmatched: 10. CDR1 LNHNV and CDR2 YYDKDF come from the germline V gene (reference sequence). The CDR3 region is CATSRSRQGSRNEQFF. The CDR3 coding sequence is TGTGCCACCAGCAGATCCAGACAGGGTAGCCGCAATGAGCAGTTCTTC. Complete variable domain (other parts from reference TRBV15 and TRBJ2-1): DAMVIQNPRYQVTQFGKPVTLSCSQTLNHNVMYWYQQKSSQAPKLLFHYYDKDFNNEADTPDNFQSRRPNTSFCFLDIRSPGLGDTAMYLCATSRSRQGSRNEQFFGPGTRLTVL.

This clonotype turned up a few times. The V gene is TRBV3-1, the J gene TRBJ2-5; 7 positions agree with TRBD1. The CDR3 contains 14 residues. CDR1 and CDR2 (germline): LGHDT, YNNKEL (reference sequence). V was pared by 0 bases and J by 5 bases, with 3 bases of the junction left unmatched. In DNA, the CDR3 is TGTGCCAGCAGCCAAGAAGGGGGCGAGGAGACCCAGTACTTC. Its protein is CASSQEGGEETQYF.

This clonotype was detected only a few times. CDR3 amino acids: CASSLRGQGALSPLHF. CDR3 coding DNA: TGTGCCAGCAGCTTACGCGGACAGGGTGCCCTTTCACCCCTCCACTTT. The rearrangement links TRBV7-3 to TRBJ1-6; 8 nucleotides align to TRBD1. CDR1 and CDR2 from the germline V gene are SGHTA and FQGTGA. J lost 9 bases, V lost 2 bases, and 9 bases had no gene match. This CDR3 has 16 residues.

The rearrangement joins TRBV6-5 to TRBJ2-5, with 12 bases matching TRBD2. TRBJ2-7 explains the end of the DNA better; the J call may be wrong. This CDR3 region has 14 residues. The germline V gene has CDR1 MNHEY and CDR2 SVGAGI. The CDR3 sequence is CASSLTSGRNEQYF. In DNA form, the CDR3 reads TGTGCCAGCAGCCTTACTAGCGGGAGGAACGAGCAGTACTTC.

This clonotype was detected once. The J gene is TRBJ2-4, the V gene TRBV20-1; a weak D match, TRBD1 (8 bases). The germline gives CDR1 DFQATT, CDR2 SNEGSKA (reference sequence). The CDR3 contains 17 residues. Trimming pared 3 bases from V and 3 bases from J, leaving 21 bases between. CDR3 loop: CSARARGGQEDKNIQYF. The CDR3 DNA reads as TGCAGTGCTAGGGCCCGCGGGGGACAGGAGGACAAAAACATTCAGTACTTC.

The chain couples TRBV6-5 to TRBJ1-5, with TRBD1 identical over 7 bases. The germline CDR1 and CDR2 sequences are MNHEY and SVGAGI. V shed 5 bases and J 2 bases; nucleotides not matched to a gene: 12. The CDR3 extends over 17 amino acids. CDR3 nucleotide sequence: TGTGCCAGCAGTACCCGACAGGGTGTGGTAGGCAATCAGCCCCAGCATTTT. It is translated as CASSTRQGVVGNQPQHF.

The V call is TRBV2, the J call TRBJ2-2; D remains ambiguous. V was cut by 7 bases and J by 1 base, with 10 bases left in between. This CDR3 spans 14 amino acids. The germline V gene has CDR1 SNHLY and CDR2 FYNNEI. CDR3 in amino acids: CASNPIVNTGELFF. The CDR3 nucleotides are TGTGCCAGCAACCCGATCGTGAACACCGGGGAGCTGTTTTTT. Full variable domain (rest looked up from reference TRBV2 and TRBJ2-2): EPEVTQTPSHQVTQMGQEVILRCVPISNHLYFYWYRQILGQKVEFLVSFYNNEISEKSEIFDDQFSVERPDGSNFTLKIRSTKLEDSAMYFCASNPIVNTGELFFGEGSRLTVL.

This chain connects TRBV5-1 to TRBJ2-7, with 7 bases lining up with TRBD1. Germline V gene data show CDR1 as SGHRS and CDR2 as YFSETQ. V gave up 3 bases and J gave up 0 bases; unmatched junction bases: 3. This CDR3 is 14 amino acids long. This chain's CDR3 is CASSSTGNSYEQYF. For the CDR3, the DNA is TGCGCCAGCAGCTCGACAGGGAACTCCTACGAGCAGTACTTC.

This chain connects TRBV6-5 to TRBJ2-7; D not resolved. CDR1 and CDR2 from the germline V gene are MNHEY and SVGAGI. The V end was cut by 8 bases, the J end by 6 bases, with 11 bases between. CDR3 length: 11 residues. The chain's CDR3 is CASVRSGEQYF. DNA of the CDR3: TGTGCCAGCGTGAGAAGTGGCGAGCAGTACTTC.

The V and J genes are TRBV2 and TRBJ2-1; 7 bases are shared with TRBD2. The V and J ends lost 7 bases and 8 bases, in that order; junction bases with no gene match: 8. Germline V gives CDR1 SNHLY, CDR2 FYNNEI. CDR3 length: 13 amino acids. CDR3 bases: TGTGCCAGCACGCCGGGGAGGGGAGATGAGCAGTTCTTC. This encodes CASTPGRGDEQFF.

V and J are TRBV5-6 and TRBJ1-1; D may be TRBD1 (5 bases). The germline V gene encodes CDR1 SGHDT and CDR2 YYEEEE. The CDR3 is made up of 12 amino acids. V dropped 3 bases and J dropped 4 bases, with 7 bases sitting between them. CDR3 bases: TGTGCCAGCAGCTCGACAGTCACTGAAGCTTTCTTT. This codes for CASSSTVTEAFF. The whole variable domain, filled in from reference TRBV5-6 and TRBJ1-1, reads DAGVTQSPTHLIKTRGQQVTLRCSPKSGHDTVSWYQQALGQGPQFIFQYYEEEERQRGNFPDRFSGHQFPNYSSELNVNALLLGDSALYLCASSSTVTEAFFGQGTRLTVV.

CDR3 DNA: TGTGCCAGCACAAGACAGGGGCTTCGAACAGATACGCAGTATTTT. Residues: CASTRQGLRTDTQYF. This sequence joins TRBV7-9 and TRBJ2-3, with TRBD1 matching 8 bases. Germline CDR1 reads SEHNR; CDR2 reads FQNEAQ (reference sequence). The V and J ends lost 7 bases and 3 bases, in that order; junction bases with no gene match: 9. This CDR3 comprises 15 residues.

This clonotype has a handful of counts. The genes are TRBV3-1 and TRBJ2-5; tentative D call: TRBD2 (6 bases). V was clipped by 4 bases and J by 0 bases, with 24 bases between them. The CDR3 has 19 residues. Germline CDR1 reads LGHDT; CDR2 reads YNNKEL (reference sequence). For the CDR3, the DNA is TGTGCCAGCAGCCGCCCCCCGGGACTCCACCTACGGTACCAAGAGACCCAGTACTTC. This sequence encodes CASSRPPGLHLRYQETQYF.

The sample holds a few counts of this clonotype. CDR3 amino acids: CASSWTGSSYNSPLHF. For the CDR3, the DNA is TGTGCCAGCAGTTGGACAGGGAGCTCCTATAATTCACCCCTCCACTTT. The chain uses TRBV12-3 or TRBV12-4 and TRBJ1-6; 8 nucleotides agree with TRBD1. V lost 4 bases, J lost 0 bases, and 2 bases stayed unmatched. The CDR3 length is 16 residues.

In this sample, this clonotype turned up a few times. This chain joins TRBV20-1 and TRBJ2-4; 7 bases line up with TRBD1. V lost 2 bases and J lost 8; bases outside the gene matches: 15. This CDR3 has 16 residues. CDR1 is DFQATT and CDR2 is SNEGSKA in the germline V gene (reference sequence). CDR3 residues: CSARSTGWPQVDIQYF. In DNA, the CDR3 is TGCAGTGCTAGATCGACAGGGTGGCCCCAAGTAGACATTCAGTACTTC.

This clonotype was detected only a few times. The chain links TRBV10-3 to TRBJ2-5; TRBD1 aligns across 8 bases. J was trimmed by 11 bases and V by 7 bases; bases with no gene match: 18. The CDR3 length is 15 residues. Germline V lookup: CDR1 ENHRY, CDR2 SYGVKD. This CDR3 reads CAINSDRAGTYEQYF. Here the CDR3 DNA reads TGTGCCATCAACTCGGACAGGGCCGGGACCTATGAGCAGTACTTC.

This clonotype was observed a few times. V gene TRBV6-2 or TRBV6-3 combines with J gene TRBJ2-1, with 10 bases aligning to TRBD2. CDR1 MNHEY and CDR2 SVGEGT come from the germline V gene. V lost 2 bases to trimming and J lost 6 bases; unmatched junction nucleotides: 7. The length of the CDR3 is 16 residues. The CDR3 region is CASSYVSGGALNEQFF. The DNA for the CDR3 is TGTGCCAGCAGTTACGTCAGCGGGGGGGCCCTCAATGAGCAGTTCTTC.